This T cell receptor beta chain was identified during a study of control samples from healthy donors and cancer patients. This clone appeared a single time. TCRdb keeps only in-frame clones here, not all; method: immunoSEQ multiplex PCR. The repertoire holds about 120,000 clones, with roughly 90% as singletons. Looked up from germline, CDR1 is LGHNA and CDR2 is YSLEER. The length of the CDR3 is 21 residues. V lost 0 bases, J lost 3 bases, and 30 bases lay in between. The chain links TRBV4-3 to TRBJ2-7, with TRBD1 as a possible D gene (5 bases). The sample was PBMCs. This sequence originates from a woman between 55 and 75 years old with lung cancer. CDR3 sequence reads: CASSQESRRGGFTGDSYEQYF. CDR3 nucleotide sequence: TGCGCCAGCAGCCAAGAGAGTCGTAGGGGCGGCTTTACGGGCGATAGCTACGAGCAGTACTTC.